The 21 T cell receptor beta chains below all came from one sample that was sequenced in a study of T cells after yellow fever vaccination. TCRdb itself ran the 5' RACE reads through MiXCR, one entry per CDR3 protein. The data contain roughly 180,000 distinct CDR3 sequences, approximately 6.2% of them seen just once; the ten biggest clones take up nearly 3%. Sample: CD4+ T cells sorted from PBMCs, taken on the day of the first yellow fever vaccination. The receptors derive from a man younger than 30 who received the YFV17D yellow fever vaccine.

This clonotype turned up a few times. V usage is TRBV7-2 and J usage is TRBJ2-5; maybe TRBD1 (5 bases). Germline V gives CDR1 SGHTA, CDR2 FQGNSA. The CDR3 runs to 13 residues. The V and J ends lost 5 bases and 3 bases respectively, with 10 bases between them. CDR3 coding DNA: TGTGCCAGCAGCCGTGGGGCGGAAGAGACCCAGTACTTC. It specifies CASSRGAEETQYF.

This clonotype was picked up many times. The chain combines TRBV5-1 with TRBJ1-1; TRBD1 is a possible D gene (5 bases). V was pared by 4 bases and J by 11 bases, with 15 bases between. The CDR3 sequence is 12 residues long. Germline CDR1 reads SGHRS; CDR2 reads YFSETQ. The CDR3 DNA reads as TGCGCCAGCAGCGCCTCAGGGAATATGGCTTTCTTT. Translating gives CASSASGNMAFF.

This clonotype has ten or more counts. The chain recombines TRBV7-6 with TRBJ2-2; TRBD2 matches at 10 bases. The CDR3 loop spans 17 amino acids. The V segment lost 4 bases and the J segment 4 bases; nucleotides outside the gene matches: 9. The germline CDR1 and CDR2 sequences are SGHVS and FNYEAQ. CDR3 bases: TGTGCCAGCAGCTCCGGAGCTAGCGGGGGATCCACCGGGGAGCTGTTTTTT. Protein sequence: CASSSGASGGSTGELFF.

This clonotype was counted many times. This rearrangement joins TRBV5-4 to TRBJ2-3, with D unclear. Germline V CDR1 and CDR2: SGHNT, YYREEE (reference sequence). V lost 10 bases and J 0 bases, leaving 15 bases between the germline ends. This CDR3 has 14 residues. As DNA, the CDR3 is TGTGCCTCAAGCCCCCCGGATAGCACAGATACGCAGTATTTT. Translation: CASSPPDSTDTQYF.

This sequence joins TRBV2 and TRBJ2-3; 10 bases line up with TRBD2. V dropped 6 bases and J dropped 5; count of bases not matched to a gene: 8. The CDR3 consists of 15 residues. The germline V gene encodes CDR1 SNHLY and CDR2 FYNNEI. The CDR3 here is CASSQAGGPGDTQYF. CDR3 bases: TGTGCCAGCAGCCAAGCGGGGGGGCCGGGAGATACGCAGTATTTT.

This clonotype was seen a few times. The chain combines TRBV29-1 with TRBJ2-5; D is perhaps TRBD2 (6 bases). The germline V gene encodes CDR1 SQVTM and CDR2 ANQGSEA. CDR3 length equals 14 residues. V lost 1 base to trimming and J lost 5 bases, with 14 bases between them. CDR3: CSVEARGGGETQYF. In DNA form, the CDR3 reads TGCAGCGTTGAAGCCCGGGGCGGAGGGGAGACCCAGTACTTC. Drawing the rest from reference TRBV29-1 and TRBJ2-5, the complete variable domain is SAVISQKPSRDICQRGTSLTIQCQVDSQVTMMFWYRQQPGQSLTLIATANQGSEATYESGFVIDKFPISRPNLTFSTLTVSNMSPEDSSIYLCSVEARGGGETQYFGPGTRLLVL.

This clonotype has ten or more counts. The chain carries TRBV6-2 or TRBV6-3 and TRBJ2-7; D uncertain. The CDR3 contains 14 residues. The ends were cut back, 2 bases at V and 0 bases at J, with 8 bases in the middle. Germline V CDR1 and CDR2: MNHEY, SVGEGT. CDR3: CASSYHGFSYEQYF. The CDR3 DNA reads TGTGCCAGCAGTTACCATGGCTTCTCCTACGAGCAGTACTTC.

The table lists this clonotype with many counts. The rearrangement links TRBV3-1 to TRBJ1-1; TRBD1 matches 8 bases. CDR3 length: 14 amino acids. With 7 bases clipped from V and 3 bases from J, the junction kept 7 bases outside the gene matches. Germline assignment: CDR1 LGHDT and CDR2 YNNKEL (reference sequence). CDR3 sequence reads: CASTDRGRHTEAFF. CDR3 sequence (DNA): TGTGCCAGCACCGACAGGGGAAGACACACTGAAGCTTTCTTT.

V gene TRBV7-9 combines with J gene TRBJ2-1, with 9 bases aligning to TRBD1. The length of the CDR3 is 15 residues. CDR1 SEHNR and CDR2 FQNEAQ come from the germline V gene (reference sequence). V was pared by 3 bases and J by 4 bases, with 4 bases of the junction left unmatched. The CDR3, as DNA: TGTGCCAGCAGCTTCCGGACAGGGGATTACAATGAGCAGTTCTTC. It is translated as CASSFRTGDYNEQFF.

Comment on this clonotype: This sequence may be a read error, since a much larger clone differs from it by one base. The rearrangement uses TRBV5-1 and TRBJ2-3, with 13 bases identical to TRBD2. Germline lookup yields CDR1 SGHRS and CDR2 YFSETQ. V trimming: 6 bases; J trimming: 4 bases; junction bases outside the gene matches: 11. The CDR3 has 17 amino acids. CDR3 DNA sequence: TGCGCCAGCAACCGACTAGCGGGGGGACTCAGCTCAGATACGCAGTATTTT. As protein: CASNRLAGGLSSDTQYF.

The sample holds many counts of this clonotype. V and J are TRBV4-2 and TRBJ1-6; 10 nucleotides match TRBD1. The V segment lost 0 bases and the J segment 8 bases; nucleotides outside the gene matches: 7. Germline V gives CDR1 LGHNA, CDR2 YNFKEQ. The CDR3 is 17 residues long. CDR3 loop: CASSQDQGQGIYSPLHF. The CDR3 nucleotides are TGTGCCAGCAGCCAAGATCAGGGACAGGGGATTTATTCACCCCTCCACTTT.

This sequence joins TRBV18 and TRBJ2-3, with D possibly matching TRBD1 (6 bases). The length of the CDR3 is 13 residues. V lost 6 bases and J lost 10, with 17 bases in between. Germline V gene lookup returns CDR1 KGHSH and CDR2 LQKENI. This CDR3 reads CASSRGEGDPQYF. The CDR3 DNA reads as TGTGCCAGCTCTCGGGGCGAGGGGGATCCGCAGTATTTT.

The chain couples TRBV11-1 to TRBJ1-1, with a weak D call TRBD1 (5 bases). Trimming shortened V by 3 bases and J by 4 bases, and 15 bases separated the two germline ends. The CDR3 totals 15 residues. Germline-derived CDR1 and CDR2 are SGHAT and FQDESV (reference sequence). CDR3 DNA: TGTGCCAGCAGCTTTTCCTTCGGGGGATCCACTGAAGCTTTCTTT. This codes for CASSFSFGGSTEAFF.

The V and J genes are TRBV20-1 and TRBJ2-7; 10 nucleotides match TRBD2. V gave up 8 bases and J gave up 5 bases; unmatched junction bases: 9. This CDR3 comprises 13 residues. Germline V CDR1 and CDR2: DFQATT, SNEGSKA (reference sequence). CDR3 protein: CSISGTSADEQYF. DNA for the CDR3: TGCAGTATCTCCGGGACTAGCGCCGACGAGCAGTACTTC.

The chain combines TRBV18 with TRBJ2-1, with TRBD1 as a possible D gene (6 bases). V shed 3 bases and J shed 8 bases, with 11 bases lying between them. The CDR3 is 13 residues long. Per germline, CDR1 KGHSH and CDR2 LQKENI. Here the CDR3 DNA reads TGTGCCAGCTCACCCCCCAGGGGTGATGAGCAGTTCTTC. Encoded protein: CASSPPRGDEQFF.

This clonotype was seen more than once but under ten times. The genes are TRBV28 and TRBJ2-5; the match to TRBD2 covers 10 bases. The CDR3 runs 17 residues. The germline V gene encodes CDR1 MDHEN and CDR2 SYDVKM. The V gene end was trimmed by 3 bases and the J gene end by 2 bases; junction bases not matched to a gene: 9. CDR3 residues: CASSLGRTSGLQETQYF. The CDR3 DNA sequence: TGTGCCAGCAGTTTGGGGAGGACTAGCGGCCTTCAAGAGACCCAGTACTTC.

This clonotype was seen at least ten times. V and J are TRBV20-1 and TRBJ2-5; TRBD1 is a possible D gene (7 bases). The germline V gene has CDR1 DFQATT and CDR2 SNEGSKA (reference sequence). The CDR3 totals 14 residues. V was pared by 3 bases and J by 5 bases, with 16 bases between. CDR3 DNA sequence: TGCAGTGCTAGGTCAGGAGGGGGCTGGGAGACCCAGTACTTC. Protein product: CSARSGGGWETQYF.

This clonotype was observed many times. The chain couples TRBV18 to TRBJ2-1, with 9 bases aligning to TRBD2. The germline CDR1 and CDR2 sequences are KGHSH and LQKENI. The length of the CDR3 is 15 residues. V shed 0 bases, J shed 10 bases, and the junction held 7 bases outside the gene matches. The CDR3 sequence: CASSPPSGGLGEQFF. The CDR3 coding sequence is TGTGCCAGCTCACCACCAAGCGGGGGGCTCGGGGAGCAGTTCTTC.

The rearrangement links TRBV7-9 to TRBJ1-5; perhaps TRBD1 as D (5 bases). Germline CDR1 is SEHNR and CDR2 is FQNEAQ (reference sequence). V was cut by 3 bases and J by 5 bases, with 8 bases left in between. There are 13 residues in the CDR3. The CDR3 protein is CASSFQGHQPQHF. Here the CDR3 DNA reads TGTGCCAGCAGCTTCCAGGGCCATCAGCCCCAGCATTTT.

This clonotype was counted only a few times. The chain joins TRBV4-3 to TRBJ2-5, with D perhaps matching TRBD1 (6 bases). The CDR3 spans 13 residues. Germline V gene lookup returns CDR1 LGHNA and CDR2 YSLEER. The V gene lost 8 bases and the J gene lost 7 bases, with 17 bases spanning the gap. CDR3: CASGERDIGTQYF. The CDR3 DNA is TGCGCCAGCGGTGAACGGGACATTGGGACCCAGTACTTC.

This clonotype appeared many times. The chain is built from TRBV12-3 or TRBV12-4 and TRBJ2-2; D ambiguous. The V end was cut by 5 bases, the J end by 6 bases, with 13 bases between. The CDR3 consists of 14 residues. The CDR3 protein is CASSGGSWAGELFF. The CDR3 DNA is TGTGCCAGCAGTGGTGGCTCCTGGGCCGGGGAGCTGTTTTTT.